This TCR beta chain was captured by sequencing in a study of OX40 agonist ivuxolimab in advanced cancers. Measured with immunoSEQ multiplex PCR; TCRdb has only the in-frame clones, and not every one. Of 99,000 or so clones listed, 85% to 95% were seen once; the top ten hold over 0.2%. Regarding this clone: The antigen remains undetermined.

Findings and caveats of the study: The authors also found low normalized T-cell clonal expansion in some nonresponders.

Looked up from germline, CDR1 is MDHEN and CDR2 is SYDVKM. Unmatched junction bases numbered 1, after V lost 6 bases and J lost 6 bases. The CDR3 is 12 amino acids. Samples of blood were obtained at baseline, on cycle 4 day 1, and on cycle 7 day 1. This receptor was obtained from an adult with an advanced solid tumor such as melanoma, head and neck, liver or kidney cancer. Sequencing was performed on CD4+ or CD8+ T cells sorted from blood, taken in a trial of the OX40 agonist ivuxolimab. The chain links TRBV28 to TRBJ2-1, with TRBD2 matching over 8 bases. The CDR3, as DNA: TGTGCCAGCAGGGCGGGGGGCAATGAGCAGTTCTTC. It yields the protein CASRAGGNEQFF.